The 28 T cell receptor beta chains below come from one sample, sequenced in a study of blood T cell repertoires in COVID-19. Data came from immunoSEQ multiplex PCR; TCRdb stores just in-frame clones and leaves some out. The data show 210,000 or so clones, with less than 85% seen just once and about 13% held by the top ten. Sequenced: peripheral blood. These receptors were collected from a man aged 45-65 years who had recovered from COVID-19.

The chain uses TRBV6-2 or TRBV6-3 and TRBJ2-2; unclear D gene. The germline V gene has CDR1 MNHEY and CDR2 SVGEGT. The V end was cut by 5 bases, the J end by 0 bases, with 7 bases between. This CDR3 has 14 residues. CDR3 nucleotide sequence: TGTGCCAGCAGTGCAGGTCCGAACACCGGGGAGCTGTTTTTT. It encodes CASSAGPNTGELFF.

This clone was counted a few times. CDR3 sequence: CASSKLSGQGYEQYF. The CDR3 DNA sequence: TGTGCCAGCAGTAAATTATCGGGACAGGGCTACGAGCAGTACTTC. The chain employs TRBV6-6 and TRBJ2-7; 9 bases map to TRBD1. After removal of 5 bases from V and 3 bases from J, the junction contained 8 bases not matched to a gene. Germline-derived CDR1 and CDR2 are MNHNY and SVGAGI (reference sequence). The CDR3 totals 15 residues.

This clone was counted a few times. The chain employs TRBV25-1 and TRBJ2-2, with a weak D call TRBD1 (5 bases). Germline V CDR1 and CDR2: MGHDK, SYGVNS. Trimming pared 4 bases from V and 7 bases from J, leaving 19 bases between. The CDR3 extends over 16 amino acids. The CDR3 loop is CASSGQGILDGGELFF. The CDR3 DNA is TGTGCCAGCAGTGGGCAGGGTATACTGGACGGCGGGGAGCTGTTTTTT.

A single count supports this clone. The chain employs TRBV7-6 and TRBJ2-1; 12 bases fit TRBD2. Germline lookup yields CDR1 SGHVS and CDR2 FNYEAQ. The CDR3 sequence is 15 residues long. Trimming took 1 base from V and 6 from J; bases not matched to a gene: 1. The CDR3 spells CASSLGTSGINEQFF. For the CDR3, the DNA is TGTGCCAGCAGCTTAGGGACTAGCGGGATCAATGAGCAGTTCTTC.

V gene TRBV7-2 combines with J gene TRBJ2-7, with a tentative D call TRBD2 (6 bases). This CDR3 has 15 residues. V shed 1 base and J shed 0 bases, with 10 bases lying between them. Germline V gene data show CDR1 as SGHTA and CDR2 as FQGNSA. Here the CDR3 reads CASSLGATSSYEQYF. The CDR3, as DNA: TGTGCCAGCAGCTTAGGAGCGACTAGCTCCTACGAGCAGTACTTC.

This clone was counted once. This chain joins TRBV11-2 and TRBJ2-3; 8 bases are a match to TRBD1. Germline CDR1 is SGHAT and CDR2 is FQNNGV. V trimming: 1 base; J trimming: 2 bases; junction bases outside the gene matches: 11. This CDR3 region has 18 residues. Here the CDR3 reads CASSLAVQGAFSTDTQYF. In nucleotides, the CDR3 is TGTGCCAGCAGCTTAGCGGTCCAGGGGGCGTTTTCCACAGATACGCAGTATTTT.

V usage is TRBV18 and J usage is TRBJ2-5; TRBD1 agrees at 7 bases. In germline, CDR1 is KGHSH, CDR2 LQKENI. V was clipped by 5 bases and J by 3 bases; unmatched bases: 3. The CDR3 length is 13 residues. The CDR3 sequence: CASSKGQKETQYF. DNA of the CDR3: TGTGCCAGCTCAAAGGGACAGAAAGAGACCCAGTACTTC.

The gene calls are TRBV5-1 and TRBJ1-5; D unresolved. The V gene lost 3 bases and the J gene lost 2 bases, with 9 bases spanning the gap. This CDR3 comprises 14 residues. Germline V gene sequence: CDR1 SGHRS, CDR2 YFSETQ. The CDR3 nucleotides read TGCGCCAGCAGCTACGGGGATGGCAATCAGCCCCAGCATTTT. Encoded protein: CASSYGDGNQPQHF. Looking up the rest from reference TRBV5-1 and TRBJ1-5 gives the full variable domain: KAGVTQTPRYLIKTRGQQVTLSCSPISGHRSVSWYQQTPGQGLQFLFEYFSETQRNKGNFPGRFSGRQFSNSRSEMNVSTLELGDSALYLCASSYGDGNQPQHFGDGTRLSIL.

The chain recombines TRBV4-1 with TRBJ2-7, with 12 bases identical to TRBD2. Germline CDR1 and CDR2: MGHRA and YSYEKL. This CDR3 contains 16 residues. The junction had 4 bases not matched to a gene; V was cut back by 0 bases and J by 4 bases. CDR3 DNA sequence: TGCGCCAGCAGCCAAGAGACTAGCGGGAGCTTTTACGAGCAGTACTTC. It encodes CASSQETSGSFYEQYF.

Many counts were recorded for this clone. This CDR3 reads CASSDRTSGSTFF. The CDR3 coding sequence is TGTGCCAGCAGCGACCGGACTAGCGGGAGTACGTTCTTC. The chain employs TRBV7-2 and TRBJ2-1; 13 bases match TRBD2. The CDR3 runs 13 residues. Trimming at V came to 5 bases and at J to 15 bases, leaving 7 bases not matched to a gene. Germline CDR1 is SGHTA and CDR2 is FQGNSA.

The chain uses TRBV5-1 and TRBJ2-2; 7 bases are a match to TRBD2. CDR3 length: 17 residues. Losses at the gene ends were 4 bases for V and 0 bases for J; bases not matched to a gene: 9. CDR1 is SGHRS, CDR2 YFSETQ, per germline. The DNA of the CDR3 is TGCGCCAGCAGCCCGATGGCGGGAGCGGCGAACACCGGGGAGCTGTTTTTT. Translated, it gives CASSPMAGAANTGELFF.

The chain has TRBV15 and TRBJ2-7; D is unresolved. The V and J ends lost 0 bases and 0 bases respectively, with 9 bases between them. CDR1 and CDR2 (germline): LNHNV, YYDKDF (reference sequence). This CDR3 has 15 amino acids. The CDR3 reads CATSRDFSLSYEQYF. CDR3 DNA sequence: TGTGCCACCAGCAGAGACTTTTCCCTCTCCTACGAGCAGTACTTC.

CDR3 sequence reads: CASSLGVGQGYEQYF. CDR3 bases: TGTGCCAGCAGCTTAGGGGTGGGGCAGGGCTACGAGCAGTACTTC. This chain links TRBV11-2 with TRBJ2-7, with D maybe TRBD1 (5 bases). The CDR3 length is 15 residues. CDR1 SGHAT and CDR2 FQNNGV come from the germline V gene. With 1 base removed from V and 3 bases from J, the gap between germline ends came to 13 bases.

The V gene is TRBV6-5, the J gene TRBJ1-2; 9 bases align to TRBD1. The CDR3 totals 14 residues. Germline lookup yields CDR1 MNHEY and CDR2 SVGAGI. V lost 5 bases, J lost 3 bases, and 4 bases stayed unmatched. The CDR3 spells CASSPGQGDYGYTF. DNA of the CDR3: TGTGCCAGCAGTCCGGGACAGGGTGACTATGGCTACACCTTC.

The rearrangement uses TRBV7-7 and TRBJ2-3, with TRBD2 matching over 14 bases. Germline CDR1 and CDR2: SSHAT and FNYEAQ (reference sequence). V dropped 3 bases and J dropped 6; count of bases not matched to a gene: 2. The CDR3 loop spans 15 amino acids. The CDR3 spells CASSLGLAGADTQYF. In DNA form, the CDR3 reads TGTGCCAGCAGCTTGGGACTAGCGGGAGCGGATACGCAGTATTTT.

V gene TRBV7-9 combines with J gene TRBJ1-5, with a tentative D call TRBD1 (5 bases). The length of the CDR3 is 14 residues. Trimming removed 6 bases from V and 6 bases from J, with 15 bases in between. The V gene's germline CDR1 is SEHNR and CDR2 FQNEAQ (reference sequence). CDR3 DNA sequence: TGTGCCAGCAGTCACGGACAAAAGGGTCAGCCCCAGCATTTT. Protein product: CASSHGQKGQPQHF.

This clone has only a few counts. V and J are TRBV27 and TRBJ1-2, with a tentative D call TRBD1 (5 bases). Trimming cost V 4 bases and J 2 bases, with 14 bases left between them. There are 15 residues in the CDR3. The germline gives CDR1 MNHEY, CDR2 SMNVEV (reference sequence). This chain's CDR3 is CASSSPGGANYGYTF. CDR3 sequence (DNA): TGTGCCAGCAGTTCCCCCGGTGGGGCCAACTATGGCTACACCTTC.

The chain links TRBV27 to TRBJ1-4; weak D call: TRBD1 (5 bases). The CDR3 extends over 16 amino acids. Germline CDR1 is MNHEY and CDR2 is SMNVEV (reference sequence). The V gene lost 10 bases and the J gene lost 1 base, with 19 bases spanning the gap. The CDR3 sequence is CATKMFWGETNEKLFF. The CDR3 DNA reads TGTGCCACCAAGATGTTCTGGGGGGAAACTAATGAAAAACTGTTTTTT.

The chain joins TRBV7-9 to TRBJ1-1; TRBD1 might be the D (6 bases). Germline loops: CDR1 SEHNR, CDR2 FQNEAQ (reference sequence). The CDR3 covers 15 residues. Trimming removed 5 bases at V and 1 base at J, with 14 bases between. The CDR3 DNA follows: TGTGCCAGCAGCCTACAGGGCGGGGGGAACACTGAAGCTTTCTTT. Its protein is CASSLQGGGNTEAFF.

V and J are TRBV5-8 and TRBJ2-1; D is uncertain. V was pared by 7 bases and J by 0 bases, with 5 bases between. Per the germline V gene, CDR1 is SGHTS and CDR2 is YDEGEE. The CDR3 spans 12 residues. The DNA for the CDR3 is TGTGCCAGCCCGCGCTCCTACAATGAGCAGTTCTTC. This sequence encodes CASPRSYNEQFF. Together with reference TRBV5-8 and TRBJ2-1, the CDR3 gives the full variable domain: EAGVTQSPTHLIKTRGQQATLRCSPISGHTSVYWYQQALGLGLQFLLWYDEGEERNRGNFPPRFSGRQFPNYSSELNVNALELEDSALYLCASPRSYNEQFFGPGTRLTVL.

The chain couples TRBV30 to TRBJ2-4; 12 bases are a match to TRBD2. V was pared by 4 bases and J by 4 bases, with 5 bases of the junction left unmatched. The CDR3 contains 15 residues. In germline, CDR1 is GTSNPN, CDR2 SVGIG (reference sequence). CDR3 residues: CAWNLGTSGKNIQYF. As DNA, the CDR3 is TGTGCCTGGAATCTCGGGACTAGCGGGAAAAACATTCAGTACTTC.

The J gene is TRBJ1-5, the V gene TRBV5-6, with 8 bases aligning to TRBD1. CDR3 length equals 15 residues. V lost 4 bases to trimming and J lost 4 bases; unmatched junction nucleotides: 7. Germline V gene data show CDR1 as SGHDT and CDR2 as YYEEEE. CDR3 DNA: TGTGCCAGCAGCATAACCAGGGGGCCTAATCAGCCCCAGCATTTT. It codes for CASSITRGPNQPQHF.

The chain joins TRBV18 to TRBJ1-2; D gene unclear. Germline CDR1 reads KGHSH; CDR2 reads LQKENI. The V gene lost 4 bases and the J gene lost 5 bases, with 17 bases spanning the gap. The CDR3 length is 15 residues. CDR3 amino acids: CASSLAQPDYYGYTF. CDR3 nucleotide sequence: TGTGCCAGCTCACTAGCGCAACCAGACTATTATGGCTACACCTTC.

The chain links TRBV2 to TRBJ2-1; possibly TRBD1 for D (6 bases). V was trimmed by 3 bases and J by 5 bases, leaving 14 bases between them. CDR3 length: 15 residues. CDR1 and CDR2 (germline): SNHLY, FYNNEI. Written as DNA, the CDR3 is TGTGCCAGCAGTGACAGGGGCCCCTGGAACAATGAGCAGTTCTTC. This sequence encodes CASSDRGPWNNEQFF.

The rearrangement uses TRBV7-8 and TRBJ2-7; TRBD1 aligns across 10 bases. This CDR3 is 17 amino acids long. CDR1 SGHVS and CDR2 FQNEAQ come from the germline V gene. With 1 base clipped from V and 2 bases from J, the junction kept 8 bases outside the gene matches. The CDR3 coding sequence is TGTGCCAGCAGCTTAGGTTTGGGGACAGGGGATACCTACGAGCAGTACTTC. It is translated as CASSLGLGTGDTYEQYF.

The chain recombines TRBV5-1 with TRBJ2-7; D perhaps matches TRBD2 (6 bases). Trimming took off 0 bases at V and 2 bases at J, with 12 bases between the two ends. CDR3 size: 15 residues. Germline CDR1 and CDR2: SGHRS and YFSETQ. This chain's CDR3 is CASSLVSGGTYEQYF. The DNA for the CDR3 is TGCGCCAGCAGCTTGGTGAGTGGAGGGACCTACGAGCAGTACTTC.

The sample holds one count of this clone. This chain joins TRBV7-9 and TRBJ1-2, with 9 bases identical to TRBD1. J was trimmed by 1 base and V by 8 bases; bases with no gene match: 8. CDR1 is SEHNR and CDR2 is FQNEAQ in the germline V gene (reference sequence). This CDR3 is 15 amino acids long. The CDR3 region has the DNA TGTGCCAGCGCAGACTGGGACAGGGTTAACTATGGCTACACCTTC. Translating gives CASADWDRVNYGYTF. The complete variable domain, with remaining parts taken from reference TRBV7-9 and TRBJ1-2, reads DTGVSQNPRHKITKRGQNVTFRCDPISEHNRLYWYRQTLGQGPEFLTYFQNEAQLEKSRLLSDRFSAERPKGSFSTLEIQRTEQGDSAMYLCASADWDRVNYGYTFGSGTRLTVV.

V gene TRBV6-4 combines with J gene TRBJ2-1, with 8 bases that match TRBD2. The germline V gene encodes CDR1 MRHNA and CDR2 SNTAGT. V trimming: 3 bases; J trimming: 7 bases; junction bases outside the gene matches: 11. This CDR3 region has 16 residues. Written as DNA, the CDR3 is TGTGCCAGCAGTGATATTGGACTCTCGGGGGGGAATGAGCAGTTCTTC. This sequence encodes CASSDIGLSGGNEQFF.